Here is one T cell receptor (beta chain) with its context. Its specificity is unknown. TCRdb reprocessed the 5' RACE reads with MiXCR, giving one entry per CDR3 protein. The sample lists some 1,700,000 distinct CDR3 sequences; more than 30% were seen once. The source of the sample is a study of identical twins. Study-level points and caveats: Insertions were reduced in abundant cord blood beta clonotypes but not in memory repertoires.

The sequenced sample consisted of cord blood. This TCR was sampled from a newborn girl in good health.

CDR3 residues: CASSLQGRRNEQYF. The CDR3 coding sequence is TGTGCCAGCAGTTTGCAGGGGCGCAGGAATGAGCAGTACTTC. The chain couples TRBV12-3 or TRBV12-4 to TRBJ2-7, with D perhaps matching TRBD1 (6 bases). Trimming removed 3 bases at V and 7 bases at J, with 16 bases between. CDR3 length: 14 amino acids.